This TCR beta chain was found in a study of shared clonotypes between healthy human individuals. General study results and limits: Larger estimated richness was generally recorded for naive subsets relative to memory subsets. Clonotypes shared by all four donors outscored non-shared clonotypes in generation probability.

The assay ran at deep level. Genomic DNA per cell subset filled all wells of several immunoSEQ plates. The data were produced by immunoSEQ multiplex PCR, yet TCRdb's version contains in-frame clones alone and is incomplete. Here the sample spans about 2.5 million clones, just under 95% being singletons. The germline V gene has CDR1 KGHSH and CDR2 LQKENI. This CDR3 is built from 14 residues. V lost 3 bases, J lost 2 bases, and 8 bases lay in between. Regarding this clone: Its target is not known. Other DNA sequences within the sample encode an identical CDR3.

Sequenced sample: naive CD4+ T cells from PBMCs. Subset in this sample: CD45RA+ positively selected. This clonotype was sampled from a man between 18 and 29 years old in good health. Some clones in this sample may be carry-over from other donors' samples. The J gene is TRBJ1-3, the V gene TRBV18; D possibly corresponds to TRBD1 (5 bases). The CDR3, as DNA: TGTGCCAGCTCACCCCGGGACGCTGGAAACACCATATATTTT. Its protein product is CASSPRDAGNTIYF.